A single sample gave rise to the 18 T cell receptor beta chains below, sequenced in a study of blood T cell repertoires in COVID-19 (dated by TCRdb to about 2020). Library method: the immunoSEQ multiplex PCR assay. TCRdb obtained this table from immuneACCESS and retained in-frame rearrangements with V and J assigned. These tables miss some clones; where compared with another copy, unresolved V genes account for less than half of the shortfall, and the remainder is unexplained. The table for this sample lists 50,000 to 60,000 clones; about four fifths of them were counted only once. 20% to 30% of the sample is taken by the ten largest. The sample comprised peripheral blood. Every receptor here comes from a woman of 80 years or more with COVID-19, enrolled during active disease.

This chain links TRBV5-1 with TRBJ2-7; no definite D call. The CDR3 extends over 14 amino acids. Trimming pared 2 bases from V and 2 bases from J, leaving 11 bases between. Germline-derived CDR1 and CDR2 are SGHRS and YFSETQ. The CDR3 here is CASSLMEPTYEQYF. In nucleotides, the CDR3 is TGCGCCAGCAGCTTAATGGAGCCTACCTACGAGCAGTACTTC.

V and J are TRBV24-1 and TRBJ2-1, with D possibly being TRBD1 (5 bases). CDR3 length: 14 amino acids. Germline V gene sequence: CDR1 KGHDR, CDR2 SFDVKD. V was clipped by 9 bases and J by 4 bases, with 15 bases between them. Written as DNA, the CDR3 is TGTGCCACCCCAGGGTCCCTAAAGTACAATGAGCAGTTCTTC. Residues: CATPGSLKYNEQFF.

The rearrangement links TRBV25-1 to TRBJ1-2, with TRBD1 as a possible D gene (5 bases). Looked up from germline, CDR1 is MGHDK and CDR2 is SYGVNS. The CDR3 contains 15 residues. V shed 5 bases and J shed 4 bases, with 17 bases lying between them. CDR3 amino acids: CASSSQTGRGYGYTF. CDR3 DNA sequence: TGTGCCAGCAGTTCTCAAACCGGGAGGGGCTATGGCTACACCTTC.

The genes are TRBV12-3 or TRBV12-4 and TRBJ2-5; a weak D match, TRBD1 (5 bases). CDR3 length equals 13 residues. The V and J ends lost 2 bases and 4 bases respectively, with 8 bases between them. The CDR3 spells CASSLITGETQYF. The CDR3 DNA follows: TGTGCCAGCAGTTTAATTACAGGAGAGACCCAGTACTTC.

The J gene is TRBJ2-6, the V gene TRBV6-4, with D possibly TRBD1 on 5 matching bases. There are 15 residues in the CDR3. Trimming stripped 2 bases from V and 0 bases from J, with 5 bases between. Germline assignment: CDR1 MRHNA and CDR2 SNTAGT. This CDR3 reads CASSDDSSGANVLTF. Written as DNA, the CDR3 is TGTGCCAGCAGTGACGACAGCTCTGGGGCCAACGTCCTGACTTTC.

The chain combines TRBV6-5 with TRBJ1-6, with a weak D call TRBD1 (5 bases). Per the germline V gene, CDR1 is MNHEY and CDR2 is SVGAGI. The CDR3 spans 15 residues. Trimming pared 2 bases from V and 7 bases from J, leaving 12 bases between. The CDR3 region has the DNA TGTGCCAGCAGTTACGGTCGAAAGGGGAATTCACCCCTCCACTTT. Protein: CASSYGRKGNSPLHF.

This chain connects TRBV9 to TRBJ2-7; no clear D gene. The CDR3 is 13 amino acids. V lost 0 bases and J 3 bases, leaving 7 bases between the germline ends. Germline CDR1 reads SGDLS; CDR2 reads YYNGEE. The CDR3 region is CASSVESGYEQYF. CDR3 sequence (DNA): TGTGCCAGCAGCGTAGAATCAGGCTACGAGCAGTACTTC.

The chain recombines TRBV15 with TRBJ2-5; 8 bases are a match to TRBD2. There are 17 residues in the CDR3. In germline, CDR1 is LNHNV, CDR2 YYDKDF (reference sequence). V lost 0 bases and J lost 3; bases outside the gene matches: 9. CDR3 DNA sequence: TGTGCCACCAGCAGAGATTGGAGTGCGGGAGGTAAAGAGACCCAGTACTTC. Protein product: CATSRDWSAGGKETQYF.

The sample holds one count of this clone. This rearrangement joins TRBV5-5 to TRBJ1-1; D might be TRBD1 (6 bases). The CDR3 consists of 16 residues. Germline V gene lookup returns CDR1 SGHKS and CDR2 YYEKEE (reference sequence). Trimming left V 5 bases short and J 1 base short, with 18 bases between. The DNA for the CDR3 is TGTGCCAGCAGTCCTGGGGGCTTCACGTGGAACACTGAAGCTTTCTTT. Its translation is CASSPGGFTWNTEAFF.

The CDR3 DNA reads TGCGCCAGCAGCTTGGTTGGGGGCGAATATGGCTACACCTTC. Encoded protein: CASSLVGGEYGYTF. The J gene is TRBJ1-2, the V gene TRBV5-1; TRBD1 might be the D (6 bases). This CDR3 spans 14 amino acids. The germline gives CDR1 SGHRS, CDR2 YFSETQ. The ends were cut back, 0 bases at V and 5 bases at J, with 11 bases in the middle.

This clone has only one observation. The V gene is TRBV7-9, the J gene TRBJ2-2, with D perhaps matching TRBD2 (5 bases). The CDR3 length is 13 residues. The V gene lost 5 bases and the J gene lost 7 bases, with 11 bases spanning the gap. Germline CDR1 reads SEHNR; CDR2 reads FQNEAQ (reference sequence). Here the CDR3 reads CASSRGFNGELFF. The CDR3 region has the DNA TGTGCCAGCAGCCGCGGGTTTAACGGGGAGCTGTTTTTT.

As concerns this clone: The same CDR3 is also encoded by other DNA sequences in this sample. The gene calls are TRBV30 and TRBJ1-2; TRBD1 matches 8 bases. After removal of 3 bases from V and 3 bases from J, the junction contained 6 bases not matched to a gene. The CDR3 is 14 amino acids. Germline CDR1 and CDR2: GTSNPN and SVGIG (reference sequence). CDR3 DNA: TGTGCCTGGAGCCCTGGACAGGGAGACTATGGCTACACCTTC. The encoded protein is CAWSPGQGDYGYTF.

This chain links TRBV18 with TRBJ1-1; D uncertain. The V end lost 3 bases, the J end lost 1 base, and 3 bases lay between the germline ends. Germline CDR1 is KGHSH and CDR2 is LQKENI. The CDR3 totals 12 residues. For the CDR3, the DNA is TGTGCCAGCTCACCCTCGAACACTGAAGCTTTCTTT. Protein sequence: CASSPSNTEAFF.

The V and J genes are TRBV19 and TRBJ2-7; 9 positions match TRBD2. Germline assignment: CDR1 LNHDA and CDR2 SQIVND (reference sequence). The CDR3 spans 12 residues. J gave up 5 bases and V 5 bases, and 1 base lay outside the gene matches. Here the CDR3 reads CASSRTSDEQYF. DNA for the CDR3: TGTGCCAGTAGTCGGACTAGCGACGAGCAGTACTTC.

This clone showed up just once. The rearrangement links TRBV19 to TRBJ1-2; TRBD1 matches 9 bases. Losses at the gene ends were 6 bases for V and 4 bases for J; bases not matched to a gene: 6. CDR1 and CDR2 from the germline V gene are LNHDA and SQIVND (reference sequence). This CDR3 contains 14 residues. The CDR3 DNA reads TGTGCCAGTAGCAATACAGGGGGCGGCTATGGCTACACCTTC. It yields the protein CASSNTGGGYGYTF.

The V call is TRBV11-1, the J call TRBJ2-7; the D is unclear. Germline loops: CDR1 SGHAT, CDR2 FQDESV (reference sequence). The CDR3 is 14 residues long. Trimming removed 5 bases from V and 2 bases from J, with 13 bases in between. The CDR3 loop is CASSPPPGAYEQYF. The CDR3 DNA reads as TGTGCCAGCAGCCCACCCCCCGGAGCCTACGAGCAGTACTTC.

The CDR3 loop is CASSVTGTGTRETQYF. Written as DNA, the CDR3 is TGTGCCAGCAGCGTAACCGGGACAGGGACACGAGAGACCCAGTACTTC. The chain uses TRBV9 and TRBJ2-5; 9 bases align to TRBD1. Trimming took 1 base from V and 4 from J; bases not matched to a gene: 8. This CDR3 is built from 16 residues. From germline, CDR1 is SGDLS and CDR2 YYNGEE.

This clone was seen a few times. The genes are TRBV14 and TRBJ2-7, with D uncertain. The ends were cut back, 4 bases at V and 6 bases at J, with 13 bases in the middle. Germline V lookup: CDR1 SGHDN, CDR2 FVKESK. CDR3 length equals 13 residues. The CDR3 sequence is CASSRVISSEQYF. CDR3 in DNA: TGTGCCAGCAGCCGCGTGATCTCGTCCGAGCAGTACTTC.